This TCR beta chain originates from a study of cytomegalovirus exposure and HLA in healthy donors. Overall study results and limits: Across all donors, roughly uniform sequencing depth was an assumption of the presence/absence analyses.

The CDR3 is 13 amino acids long, termini counted. Germline CDR1 reads MNHEY; CDR2 reads SVGAGI. Concerning this clone itself: Its antigen is as yet unknown. This likely comes from a read error, as the CDR3 has no conserved phenylalanine or tryptophan at its end. The DNA is left out, because the CDR3 cannot be placed on it with certainty; the CDR3 is given as TCRdb lists it.

The PCR used 60 Vbeta and 13 Jbeta primers. The method was immunoSEQ multiplex PCR; TCRdb's version includes in-frame clones alone and lacks a portion of them. The repertoire has about 120,000 clones, approximately 80% of them found once; the top ten carry less than 2.5%. The rearrangement links TRBV6-5 to TRBJ2-4; TRBD1 is taken as the D call from the table, unchecked against the DNA. This receptor was obtained from a woman between 35 and 50 years old in good health and CMV-seronegative. Source material: PBMCs. CDR3 loop: CASSFSPGTGLVV.